This TCR beta chain was captured in a study of blood T cell repertoires in COVID-19. About the research overall: From the United States, Italy and Spain came samples of acute and convalescent COVID-19. PBMCs, B-cell-depleted T cells, or T cells provided the cDNA or gDNA that made up the material.

In the authors' workflow: Reference gene primer amplification yielded estimated nucleated cell counts. TCRdb's table, derived via immunoSEQ multiplex PCR, lists solely in-frame clones and lacks some. V and J calls plus clone size are reproduced from that table; the DNA served to infer D and trimming. In the table there are roughly 100,000 clones, roughly 80% of which are singletons. The J segment lost 8 bases and the V segment lost 6 bases, leaving 5 bases of the junction unmatched. Germline V lookup: CDR1 ENHRY, CDR2 SYGVKD. The CDR3 contains 12 residues. The rearrangement joins TRBV10-3 to TRBJ1-2; the match to TRBD1 covers 8 bases. The origin of this receptor is a woman older than 75 with acute or convalescent COVID-19. The material sequenced was peripheral blood. CDR3 in amino acids: CAISQGAEGYTF. The DNA for the CDR3 is TGTGCCATCAGCCAGGGGGCTGAAGGCTACACCTTC.